This T cell receptor (beta chain) appears in the sequencing data of a study of blood T cell repertoires in COVID-19. Study at large: Samples came from the United States, Italy and Spain, spanning acute and convalescent COVID-19. PBMCs, B-cell-depleted T cells, or T cells provided the cDNA or gDNA that made up the material.

Participants were aged about 18 to 89 years from roughly 25 US areas. This CDR3 region has 15 residues. Study processing details: Estimates of nucleated cell counts were drawn from the amplification of reference gene primers. Sequenced by immunoSEQ multiplex PCR; TCRdb stores in-frame clones only, minus some. D and trimming come from the DNA, and the V and J calls and clone size come from that table. The sample records around 190,000 clones, approximately 80% being singletons. The source material was PBMCs or T cells enriched from blood (not recorded which). The receptor was derived from a man aged 35 to 55 who had recovered from COVID-19. J is TRBJ1-2 and V is TRBV7-5. TRBV7-5 is an annotated pseudogene. CDR3 region: CVRSLGARGDYGYTF. The CDR3 DNA sequence: TGTGTCAGAAGCTTAGGTGCCCGCGGGGACTATGGCTACACCTTC.